The 25 T cell receptor beta chains given below trace back to one sample, sequenced in a study of blood T cell repertoires in COVID-19. Profiled with immunoSEQ multiplex PCR; TCRdb holds only in-frame clones, not every one. This sample carries more than 200,000 clones, 88% of them seen once, and the ten largest clones take 1.5% to 2%. Sequencing was done on a sample of peripheral blood. The receptor source for this set is a man aged 65 to 79 with acute or convalescent COVID-19.

CDR3 sequence: CASRTGGAGEKLFF. DNA for the CDR3: TGTGCCAGCAGGACGGGGGGCGCGGGTGAAAAACTGTTTTTT. The rearrangement links TRBV6-5 to TRBJ1-4; tentative D call: TRBD1 (6 bases). Germline loops: CDR1 MNHEY, CDR2 SVGAGI. Trimming shortened V by 6 bases and J by 7 bases, and 15 bases separated the two germline ends. This CDR3 contains 14 residues.

The rearrangement links TRBV14 to TRBJ2-3; D might be TRBD2 (6 bases). The germline gives CDR1 SGHDN, CDR2 FVKESK. The CDR3 runs 16 residues. Trimming took 0 bases from V and 0 from J, leaving 10 bases between them. The CDR3 nucleotides read TGTGCCAGCAGCCAAGATGGAGGGTCTAGCACAGATACGCAGTATTTT. Translating gives CASSQDGGSSTDTQYF.

This clone was found once. The V gene is TRBV30, the J gene TRBJ2-7; tentatively, D is TRBD1 (6 bases). The germline V gene has CDR1 GTSNPN and CDR2 SVGIG (reference sequence). The CDR3 extends over 13 amino acids. The V gene lost 0 bases and the J gene lost 2 bases, with 8 bases spanning the gap. The CDR3 protein is CAWSVKGAYEQYF. CDR3 coding DNA: TGTGCCTGGAGTGTAAAGGGGGCCTACGAGCAGTACTTC.

The genes are TRBV29-1 and TRBJ1-3, with TRBD1 matching over 7 bases. V shed 4 bases and J 0 bases; nucleotides not matched to a gene: 6. This CDR3 contains 15 residues. Germline assignment: CDR1 SQVTM and CDR2 ANQGSEA. CDR3 protein: CSVGLQGFSGNTIYF. CDR3 nucleotides: TGCAGCGTTGGCTTACAGGGGTTCTCTGGAAACACCATATATTTT.

This sequence joins TRBV28 and TRBJ1-2; TRBD1 aligns across 9 bases. Trimming took 6 bases from V and 5 from J; bases not matched to a gene: 25. This CDR3 region has 20 residues. The germline V gene encodes CDR1 MDHEN and CDR2 SYDVKM. For the CDR3, the DNA is TGTGCCAGCAGATCTACCGGGACAGGGCCTTCCCAACCCCTAAAGTATGGCTACACCTTC. Protein sequence: CASRSTGTGPSQPLKYGYTF.

The chain links TRBV15 to TRBJ2-1; TRBD1 matches 7 bases. The CDR3 totals 16 residues. CDR1 and CDR2 (germline): LNHNV, YYDKDF (reference sequence). The junction had 8 bases not matched to a gene; V was cut back by 2 bases and J by 4 bases. The CDR3 region is CATSRIDRVSYNEQFF. The CDR3 DNA follows: TGTGCCACCAGCAGAATTGACAGGGTATCTTACAATGAGCAGTTCTTC.

The chain links TRBV7-2 to TRBJ2-1; D is uncertain. Germline CDR1 reads SGHTA; CDR2 reads FQGNSA. Trimming pared 4 bases from V and 4 bases from J, leaving 5 bases between. The CDR3 sequence is 12 residues long. CDR3 loop: CASSSLYNEQFF. In nucleotides, the CDR3 is TGTGCCAGCAGCTCCCTATACAATGAGCAGTTCTTC.

This sequence joins TRBV11-3 and TRBJ2-7; 8 nucleotides align to TRBD1. With V trimmed by 1 base and J by 6 bases, 23 bases remained unmatched. CDR1 SGHNT and CDR2 YENEEA come from the germline V gene. The CDR3 consists of 20 residues. Written as DNA, the CDR3 is TGTGCCAGCAGCTTAGGATGCTTCCCGCGGGGCAGGGGGCGAGATTGCGAGCAGTACTTC. Translating it yields CASSLGCFPRGRGRDCEQYF.

The chain carries TRBV27 and TRBJ1-6, with D possibly TRBD1 on 5 matching bases. CDR3 length: 15 amino acids. V was clipped by 0 bases and J by 10 bases, with 13 bases between them. Germline V gene lookup returns CDR1 MNHEY and CDR2 SMNVEV (reference sequence). CDR3 in DNA: TGTGCCAGCAGTTTATCGAAGGCAGGGAGGTCACCCCTCCACTTT. Translating gives CASSLSKAGRSPLHF.

The CDR3 is CATLVEAGNQPQHF. The CDR3, as DNA: TGTGCCACCCTCGTGGAAGCGGGCAATCAGCCCCAGCATTTT. The J gene is TRBJ1-5, the V gene TRBV6-5, with D unclear. The CDR3 sequence is 14 residues long. In germline, CDR1 is MNHEY, CDR2 SVGAGI. V was pared by 10 bases and J by 2 bases, with 15 bases between.

The rearrangement uses TRBV7-2 and TRBJ2-7; D perhaps matches TRBD1 (6 bases). Trimming removed 1 base from V and 3 bases from J, with 7 bases in between. The CDR3 loop spans 13 amino acids. Germline lookup yields CDR1 SGHTA and CDR2 FQGNSA. CDR3 region: CASSLEQGYEQYF. CDR3 sequence (DNA): TGTGCCAGCAGCTTAGAACAGGGCTACGAGCAGTACTTC.

The chain combines TRBV3-1 (or the pseudogene TRBV3-2) with TRBJ2-1; D gene ambiguous. CDR3 length equals 16 residues. CDR1 and CDR2 (germline): LGHDT, YNNKEL (reference sequence). V shed 4 bases and J shed 0 bases, with 13 bases lying between them. The CDR3 loop is CASSPRLVDSYNEQFF. The CDR3 bases are TGTGCCAGCAGCCCCCGGTTAGTAGACTCCTACAATGAGCAGTTCTTC.

CDR3 coding DNA: TGCAGCGCCAGACAGGGGGCATCTGGGGCCAACGTCCTGACTTTC. This encodes CSARQGASGANVLTF. The chain is built from TRBV29-1 and TRBJ2-6, with 10 bases fitting TRBD1. The length of the CDR3 is 15 residues. The germline CDR1 and CDR2 sequences are SQVTM and ANQGSEA. V trimming: 7 bases; J trimming: 1 base; junction bases outside the gene matches: 4.

This chain joins TRBV18 and TRBJ2-5; the match to TRBD2 covers 8 bases. J gave up 5 bases and V 3 bases, and 17 bases lay outside the gene matches. Germline-derived CDR1 and CDR2 are KGHSH and LQKENI. The CDR3 totals 18 residues. CDR3 amino acids: CASSPNIAGGPVGETQYF. In DNA form, the CDR3 reads TGTGCCAGCTCACCGAATATTGCGGGAGGCCCAGTTGGGGAGACCCAGTACTTC.

J is TRBJ2-1 and V is TRBV27; 8 bases align to TRBD2. The CDR3 runs 15 residues. The junction had 6 bases not matched to a gene; V was cut back by 5 bases and J by 3 bases. Germline assignment: CDR1 MNHEY and CDR2 SMNVEV (reference sequence). The CDR3 DNA sequence: TGTGCCAGCAGTCACGGGAGGGCGGTCTACAATGAGCAGTTCTTC. Amino acids: CASSHGRAVYNEQFF.

Comments on this clone: This same CDR3 is encoded by further DNA sequences in the sample. The genes are TRBV18 and TRBJ1-1, with 7 bases lining up with TRBD1. The V and J ends lost 2 bases and 1 base, in that order; junction bases with no gene match: 4. The germline gives CDR1 KGHSH, CDR2 LQKENI. CDR3 length: 15 amino acids. Here the CDR3 reads CASSPSGQPNTEAFF. The CDR3 DNA reads as TGTGCCAGCTCACCATCGGGACAGCCGAACACTGAAGCTTTCTTT.

The chain has TRBV5-5 and TRBJ2-1; 9 bases are shared with TRBD1. This CDR3 has 15 residues. V was clipped by 4 bases and J by 3 bases; unmatched bases: 5. In germline, CDR1 is SGHKS, CDR2 YYEKEE (reference sequence). CDR3 nucleotides: TGTGCCAGCAGCCTGGGACAGGGTGGCTACAATGAGCAGTTCTTC. This translates into CASSLGQGGYNEQFF.

V is TRBV5-1 and J is TRBJ2-6; D possibly corresponds to TRBD1 (5 bases). The germline gives CDR1 SGHRS, CDR2 YFSETQ. V lost 4 bases and J lost 4, with 12 bases in between. The CDR3 loop spans 15 amino acids. The CDR3: CASSPQALGANVLTF. The CDR3 DNA reads as TGCGCCAGCAGCCCACAGGCGTTGGGGGCCAACGTCCTGACTTTC.

The chain uses TRBV29-1 and TRBJ2-2, with no clear D. CDR3 size: 14 residues. V was trimmed by 4 bases and J by 1 base, leaving 10 bases between them. Germline V CDR1 and CDR2: SQVTM, ANQGSEA. DNA for the CDR3: TGCAGCGTTGTTGCGGAACTGAACACCGGGGAGCTGTTTTTT. Its translation is CSVVAELNTGELFF.

The chain links TRBV27 to TRBJ1-5; 9 nucleotides match TRBD1. With 6 bases clipped from V and 2 bases from J, the junction kept 23 bases outside the gene matches. The germline V gene has CDR1 MNHEY and CDR2 SMNVEV (reference sequence). CDR3 size: 21 residues. The CDR3 loop reads CASSRGFPRTGVLGGNQPQHF. CDR3 nucleotide sequence: TGTGCCAGCAGCCGCGGTTTCCCAAGGACAGGGGTCCTTGGAGGCAATCAGCCCCAGCATTTT.

The CDR3 protein is CAISEPYRDNYGYTF. CDR3 nucleotides: TGTGCCATCAGTGAGCCGTACAGGGATAACTATGGCTACACCTTC. This chain links TRBV10-3 with TRBJ1-2; TRBD1 is a possible D gene (6 bases). V was trimmed by 2 bases and J by 1 base, leaving 11 bases between them. Germline-derived CDR1 and CDR2 are ENHRY and SYGVKD. The CDR3 totals 15 residues.

The table lists this clone with a few counts. The chain is built from TRBV7-3 and TRBJ1-1; D perhaps matches TRBD1 (6 bases). CDR3 length: 13 amino acids. V was trimmed by 4 bases and J by 1 base, leaving 7 bases between them. The germline gives CDR1 SGHTA, CDR2 FQGTGA. The CDR3 spells CASSSGQNTEAFF. The CDR3 nucleotides are TGTGCCAGCAGCTCGGGACAGAACACTGAAGCTTTCTTT. The whole variable domain, filled in from reference TRBV7-3 and TRBJ1-1, reads GAGVSQTPSNKVTEKGKYVELRCDPISGHTALYWYRQSLGQGPEFLIYFQGTGAADDSGLPNDRFFAVRPEGSVSTLKIQRTERGDSAVYLCASSSGQNTEAFFGQGTRLTVV.

This clone was seen just once. The chain links TRBV11-3 to TRBJ2-3, with 11 positions matching TRBD1. Looked up from germline, CDR1 is SGHNT and CDR2 is YENEEA. The CDR3 has 17 amino acids. V lost 5 bases, J lost 4 bases, and 11 bases stayed unmatched. CDR3 in amino acids: CASSPKRPGQGADTQYF. The DNA for the CDR3 is TGTGCCAGCAGCCCCAAACGCCCGGGACAGGGGGCAGATACGCAGTATTTT.

This chain uses TRBV2 with TRBJ2-1; 8 bases are shared with TRBD1. The CDR3 length is 15 residues. Germline V lookup: CDR1 SNHLY, CDR2 FYNNEI. Trimming took 7 bases from V and 4 from J; bases not matched to a gene: 9. In nucleotides, the CDR3 is TGTGCCAGCAAGGTCGGGACAGGCGTTTACAATGAGCAGTTCTTC. Translation gives CASKVGTGVYNEQFF.

The chain combines TRBV19 with TRBJ1-1; D call uncertain. Per germline, CDR1 LNHDA and CDR2 SQIVND (reference sequence). The CDR3 runs 15 residues. V lost 0 bases, J lost 2 bases, and 10 bases lay in between. The CDR3 nucleotides are TGTGCCAGTAGTATAGACCCGGGAATTAACACTGAAGCTTTCTTT. Translation: CASSIDPGINTEAFF.